Each of the 22 T cell receptor beta chains below was sequenced from the same sample in a study of blood T cell repertoires in COVID-19. Sequencing used immunoSEQ multiplex PCR; TCRdb keeps in-frame clones, though not all of them. This sample yields 80,000 or so clones, of which 81% are seen a single time; 44% belongs to the top ten. The specimen was peripheral blood. The receptor set was obtained from an elderly man with acute or convalescent COVID-19.

The gene calls are TRBV5-1 and TRBJ1-1; D is perhaps TRBD1 (5 bases). Germline lookup yields CDR1 SGHRS and CDR2 YFSETQ. Trimming removed 4 bases from V and 3 bases from J, with 16 bases in between. This CDR3 comprises 15 residues. The CDR3 here is CASSLGRGGYTEAFF. The CDR3 DNA reads as TGCGCCAGCAGCCTTGGGAGGGGAGGGTACACTGAAGCTTTCTTT.

This clone was counted only a few times. The chain recombines TRBV5-1 with TRBJ1-6; TRBD1 matches at 7 bases. This CDR3 has 13 amino acids. With V trimmed by 6 bases and J by 5 bases, 2 bases remained unmatched. From germline, CDR1 is SGHRS and CDR2 YFSETQ. The CDR3 region has the DNA TGCGCCAGCACAGACAGGGATAATTCACCCCTCCACTTT. Translating it yields CASTDRDNSPLHF. The full variable domain, rest sourced from reference TRBV5-1 and TRBJ1-6, is KAGVTQTPRYLIKTRGQQVTLSCSPISGHRSVSWYQQTPGQGLQFLFEYFSETQRNKGNFPGRFSGRQFSNSRSEMNVSTLELGDSALYLCASTDRDNSPLHFGNGTRLTVT.

This sequence joins TRBV6-1 and TRBJ1-2, with 8 positions matching TRBD1. V was clipped by 2 bases and J by 7 bases; unmatched bases: 6. The CDR3 is 14 residues long. CDR1 is MNHNS, CDR2 SASEGT, per germline. CDR3 nucleotides: TGTGCCAGCAGTGAACTAGGACAGGGAGGTGGCTACACCTTC. This gives the protein CASSELGQGGGYTF.

The CDR3 DNA reads as TGTGCCAGCAGCCTCTTGGGGGCTCAAGCTTCCTATGGCTACACCTTC. Translating gives CASSLLGAQASYGYTF. This rearrangement joins TRBV28 to TRBJ1-2; maybe TRBD1 (6 bases). The germline V gene has CDR1 MDHEN and CDR2 SYDVKM. Trimming pared 6 bases from V and 4 bases from J, leaving 21 bases between. The CDR3 runs 16 residues.

The count of this clone is one. This rearrangement joins TRBV14 to TRBJ2-3, with D uncertain. CDR1 SGHDN and CDR2 FVKESK come from the germline V gene. The CDR3 runs 15 residues. V gave up 2 bases and J gave up 3 bases, with 12 bases separating them. DNA of the CDR3: TGTGCCAGCAGCCAAAGTACAGCTTGGACAGATACGCAGTATTTT. This sequence encodes CASSQSTAWTDTQYF.

This rearrangement joins TRBV30 to TRBJ2-3, with D possibly matching TRBD1 (6 bases). Germline V gives CDR1 GTSNPN, CDR2 SVGIG (reference sequence). V was trimmed by 4 bases and J by 0 bases, leaving 14 bases between them. CDR3 size: 15 residues. The chain's CDR3 is CAWTLGTPSTDTQYF. The CDR3 region has the DNA TGTGCCTGGACCCTGGGGACACCCAGCACAGATACGCAGTATTTT. Full variable domain (missing parts from reference TRBV30 and TRBJ2-3): SQTIHQWPATLVQPVGSPLSLECTVEGTSNPNLYWYRQAAGRGLQLLFYSVGIGQISSEVPQNLSASRPQDRQFILSSKKLLLSDSGFYLCAWTLGTPSTDTQYFGPGTRLTVL.

The V gene is TRBV9, the J gene TRBJ1-4, with D hard to call. With 2 bases removed from V and 0 bases from J, the gap between germline ends came to 14 bases. The CDR3 is 17 amino acids. Germline CDR1 and CDR2: SGDLS and YYNGEE. In DNA, the CDR3 is TGTGCCAGCAGCGTCCTAGGACGGGGTGCAACTAATGAAAAACTGTTTTTT. This codes for CASSVLGRGATNEKLFF.

The chain joins TRBV7-9 to TRBJ2-1; 8 bases are shared with TRBD2. Germline V gene data show CDR1 as SEHNR and CDR2 as FQNEAQ (reference sequence). The CDR3 is 17 residues long. V trimming: 5 bases; J trimming: 0 bases; junction bases outside the gene matches: 9. The CDR3 nucleotides are TGTGCCAGCAGCCCAGCACCGGGACTAGGCTCCTACAATGAGCAGTTCTTC. It specifies CASSPAPGLGSYNEQFF.

The rearrangement uses TRBV7-3 and TRBJ2-3; D ambiguous. The CDR3 runs to 13 residues. Germline assignment: CDR1 SGHTA and CDR2 FQGTGA. V lost 2 bases and J 2 bases, leaving 5 bases between the germline ends. CDR3 in amino acids: CASSLFHTDTQYF. The CDR3 DNA is TGTGCCAGCAGCTTATTCCACACAGATACGCAGTATTTT.

V and J are TRBV7-3 and TRBJ2-3; 8 positions agree with TRBD1. This CDR3 contains 16 residues. The J segment lost 5 bases and the V segment lost 2 bases, leaving 9 bases of the junction unmatched. Per germline, CDR1 SGHTA and CDR2 FQGTGA. The CDR3 DNA reads as TGTGCCAGCAGCTTAGAGTCCAGGGGGCAGGGAGATACGCAGTATTTT. Its translation: CASSLESRGQGDTQYF.

The J gene is TRBJ2-1, the V gene TRBV28; 7 bases align to TRBD1. Germline CDR1 is MDHEN and CDR2 is SYDVKM. The CDR3 is 13 amino acids. V lost 5 bases and J lost 12; bases outside the gene matches: 10. The CDR3 DNA reads as TGTGCCAGCAGTCTATCCCCTCCAGGGGGGCAGTTCTTC. It yields the protein CASSLSPPGGQFF.

V gene TRBV7-3 combines with J gene TRBJ1-1, with 7 bases lining up with TRBD1. The CDR3 is made up of 14 amino acids. Germline V lookup: CDR1 SGHTA, CDR2 FQGTGA. V lost 0 bases and J lost 3; bases outside the gene matches: 1. Here the CDR3 reads CASSLTGGYTEAFF. DNA of the CDR3: TGTGCCAGCAGCTTAACAGGGGGCTACACTGAAGCTTTCTTT. Full variable domain (outside the CDR3, taken from reference TRBV7-3 and TRBJ1-1): GAGVSQTPSNKVTEKGKYVELRCDPISGHTALYWYRQSLGQGPEFLIYFQGTGAADDSGLPNDRFFAVRPEGSVSTLKIQRTERGDSAVYLCASSLTGGYTEAFFGQGTRLTVV.

The rearrangement links TRBV10-3 to TRBJ1-2, with no clear D. The V and J ends lost 0 bases and 3 bases respectively, with 5 bases between them. The CDR3 covers 13 residues. Germline values: CDR1 ENHRY, CDR2 SYGVKD. CDR3 amino acids: CAISESEDYGYTF. CDR3 DNA: TGTGCCATCAGTGAGTCTGAGGACTATGGCTACACCTTC.

V usage is TRBV25-1 and J usage is TRBJ1-1, with D possibly matching TRBD1 (5 bases). The CDR3 runs to 13 residues. CDR1 is MGHDK and CDR2 is SYGVNS in the germline V gene. Deletions cut 4 bases from V and 10 bases from J, with 16 bases between. The CDR3 is CASSGLGRVGAFF. CDR3 in DNA: TGTGCCAGCAGTGGCCTCGGCAGGGTAGGAGCTTTCTTT.

The chain is built from TRBV4-1 and TRBJ2-2; TRBD1 agrees at 7 bases. The V segment lost 3 bases and the J segment 0 bases; nucleotides outside the gene matches: 4. CDR3 length: 16 amino acids. In germline, CDR1 is MGHRA, CDR2 YSYEKL. The CDR3: CASSQTGTANTGELFF. The CDR3, as DNA: TGCGCCAGCAGCCAGACAGGGACGGCGAACACCGGGGAGCTGTTTTTT.

The chain links TRBV28 to TRBJ2-7; TRBD1 matches 10 bases. In germline, CDR1 is MDHEN, CDR2 SYDVKM. Trimming removed 4 bases from V and 9 bases from J; junction bases left unmatched: 15. The CDR3 runs 16 residues. The CDR3 sequence is CASSSPPGQGSTGQYF. The CDR3 bases are TGTGCCAGCAGTTCTCCCCCGGGACAGGGGTCTACTGGGCAGTACTTC.

The chain has TRBV9 and TRBJ2-7; 10 nucleotides line up with TRBD2. Trimming took 0 bases from V and 2 from J; bases not matched to a gene: 5. This CDR3 region has 16 residues. The germline CDR1 and CDR2 sequences are SGDLS and YYNGEE. The DNA of the CDR3 is TGTGCCAGCAGCGTAGATGCTAGCGGGAGTCCCTACGAGCAGTACTTC. Amino acids: CASSVDASGSPYEQYF.

The chain joins TRBV7-2 to TRBJ2-2; D is perhaps TRBD1 (5 bases). Germline V gives CDR1 SGHTA, CDR2 FQGNSA. This CDR3 spans 15 amino acids. V was clipped by 5 bases and J by 4 bases, with 14 bases between them. The CDR3 loop reads CASSLDKTFTGELFF. The CDR3 nucleotides read TGTGCCAGCAGCCTGGACAAGACTTTCACCGGGGAGCTGTTTTTT.

The V and J genes are TRBV15 and TRBJ2-1; TRBD1 matches at 8 bases. Germline-derived CDR1 and CDR2 are LNHNV and YYDKDF (reference sequence). The CDR3 is 14 amino acids. V gave up 9 bases and J gave up 0 bases; unmatched junction bases: 4. Here the CDR3 DNA reads TGTGCCACTGGGACAGGCGACTCCTACAATGAGCAGTTCTTC. This sequence encodes CATGTGDSYNEQFF.

This clone was observed once. CDR3 nucleotide sequence: TGTGCCTGGAGCGGCGGGACGGGCACAGATACGCAGTATTTT. Protein sequence: CAWSGGTGTDTQYF. The rearrangement links TRBV30 to TRBJ2-3, with D possibly being TRBD2 (6 bases). From germline, CDR1 is GTSNPN and CDR2 SVGIG (reference sequence). This CDR3 spans 14 amino acids. V lost 3 bases to trimming and J lost 1 base, with 11 bases between them. The full variable domain, in which reference TRBV30 and TRBJ2-3 provide the parts outside the CDR3, is SQTIHQWPATLVQPVGSPLSLECTVEGTSNPNLYWYRQAAGRGLQLLFYSVGIGQISSEVPQNLSASRPQDRQFILSSKKLLLSDSGFYLCAWSGGTGTDTQYFGPGTRLTVL.

The rearrangement uses TRBV19 and TRBJ2-2, with TRBD1 matching 8 bases. The CDR3 spans 14 residues. Germline loops: CDR1 LNHDA, CDR2 SQIVND (reference sequence). Germline trimming cut 7 bases from V and 1 base from J; bases unmatched to any gene: 2. CDR3 nucleotide sequence: TGTGCCAGTATAGGACAGGGGAACACCGGGGAGCTGTTTTTT. It specifies CASIGQGNTGELFF.

This chain joins TRBV4-3 and TRBJ1-2; D is unclear. Germline values: CDR1 LGHNA, CDR2 YSLEER. This CDR3 comprises 15 residues. V was cut by 0 bases and J by 4 bases, with 12 bases left in between. CDR3 sequence (DNA): TGCGCCAGCAGCCAAGATCTGGGAGGATTCTATGGCTACACCTTC. As protein: CASSQDLGGFYGYTF.